This T cell receptor (beta chain) was documented in a study of regulatory T cells in long-lasting Graves disease. This clonotype was recorded at least ten times. V lost 4 bases to trimming and J lost 4 bases, with 10 bases between them. The V gene's germline CDR1 is MNHNS and CDR2 SASEGT. CDR3 length: 14 residues. Sample time point: persistent/refractory GD, antithyroid drugs over 5 years with positive TRAb. PBMCs were the source of the RNA used for TCR sequencing. Diagnoses of Graves' disease were made by American Thyroid Association guidelines. For TCR beta, libraries came from iRepertoire HTBI primers and Arm-PCR of CDR3 regions. In the authors' workflow: Among the samples, around 60 TRBV and 14 TRBJ segments were identified. MiXCR, run by TCRdb on the multiplex PCR reads, gives a single entry per CDR3 protein. For this entry, the V and J calls and clone size follow TCRdb and not the study's own pipeline. This sample has 700,000 or so distinct CDR3 sequences, with 25% to 35% found just once.

The sample consisted of peripheral blood mononuclear cells (PBMCs), taken when the disease was refractory, from a patient treated with antithyroid drugs. This sequence joins TRBV6-1 and TRBJ2-2; no clear D gene. This sequence originates from a female donor with Graves disease. The CDR3 region is CASSGRVGTGELFF. In DNA, the CDR3 is TGTGCCAGCAGTGGACGGGTGGGCACCGGGGAGCTGTTTTTT.